This is a list of T cell receptor beta chains from one sample in a study of T cell responses to AZD1222 COVID-19 vaccine. TCRdb's copy holds only in-frame clones and misses some; the assay was immunoSEQ multiplex PCR. The sample comprises around 78,000 clones, around nine tenths of which are singletons, and less than 25% rests with the top ten. The specimen was peripheral blood, collected on day 0 of AZD1222 vaccination. These receptors all come from an adult in good health. The CDR3 runs from the conserved cysteine through the conserved F or W. The order of the fields is J gene, clone size, D gene, V gene, CDR3 protein, CDR3 DNA. The D gene is left open where the match is weak. The size of a clone is reported for some rows only, either as once, few or many, or as a class for expanded clones.

>TRBJ1-6|NA|NA|TRBV30
CAWRRGTSYNSPLHF
TGTGCCTGGAGGAGGGGGACATCCTATAATTCACCCCTCCACTTT
>TRBJ2-7|NA|TRBD1|TRBV19
CASRATGAEQYF
TGTGCCAGTAGGGCTACAGGGGCCGAGCAGTACTTC
>TRBJ2-7|NA|NA|TRBV11-2
CASGMLQGRFYEQYF
TGTGCCAGCGGTATGCTCCAGGGGAGATTCTACGAGCAGTACTTC
>TRBJ1-5|NA|NA|TRBV30
CAWSVQRGSQHF
TGTGCCTGGAGTGTACAGAGGGGGTCCCAGCATTTT
>TRBJ2-7|NA|NA|TRBV18
CASSPPSGAYEQYF
TGTGCCAGCTCACCTCCGTCCGGTGCCTACGAGCAGTACTTC
>TRBJ2-3|NA|NA|TRBV3-1/TRBV3-2
CASSQTLGSDTQYF
TGTGCCAGCAGCCAAACTCTGGGGTCAGATACGCAGTATTTT
>TRBJ2-5|NA|NA|TRBV11-2
CASSSGWGRETQYF
TGTGCCAGCAGCTCCGGGTGGGGGAGAGAGACCCAGTACTTC
>TRBJ2-7|NA|NA|TRBV7-9
CASSLRAVGSYEQYF
TGTGCCAGCAGCTTGCGGGCCGTTGGCTCCTACGAGCAGTACTTC
>TRBJ2-3|NA|TRBD2|TRBV5-6
CASSPGLAVWDTQYF
TGTGCCAGCAGCCCGGGACTAGCGGTGTGGGATACGCAGTATTTT
>TRBJ1-3|NA|NA|TRBV18
CASSPLTGSGNTIYF
TGTGCCAGCTCACCACTTACAGGGAGTGGAAACACCATATATTTT
>TRBJ2-1|NA|NA|TRBV6-5
CASSHNRYNEQFF
TGTGCCAGCAGTCACAACAGGTACAATGAGCAGTTCTTC
>TRBJ2-2|NA|NA|TRBV19
CASSIRPGLVTEELFF
TGTGCCAGTAGTATAAGGCCGGGGCTGGTCACCGAGGAGCTGTTTTTT
>TRBJ1-2|NA|NA|TRBV30
CAWSVSEGGYTF
TGTGCCTGGAGTGTTAGTGAGGGCGGCTACACCTTC
>TRBJ2-1|many|TRBD1|TRBV28
CASSQRTGPYNEQFF
TGTGCCAGCAGCCAAAGGACAGGACCTTACAATGAGCAGTTCTTC
>TRBJ2-1|NA|TRBD2|TRBV4-2
CASSQRPNREVGVNEQFF
TGTGCCAGCAGCCAAAGACCTAACCGGGAGGTGGGTGTCAATGAGCAGTTCTTC
>TRBJ1-2|few|NA|TRBV4-3
CASSPVEFYGYTF
TGCGCCAGCAGCCCTGTCGAGTTCTATGGCTACACCTTC
>TRBJ1-6|NA|TRBD1|TRBV9
CASSGPGTGNSPLHF
TGTGCCAGCAGCGGACCTGGGACAGGTAATTCACCCCTCCACTTT
>TRBJ1-1|once|NA|TRBV11-2
CASSPQTGRREAFF
TGTGCCAGCAGCCCTCAGACAGGCCGGCGTGAAGCTTTCTTT
>TRBJ1-1|NA|NA|TRBV4-1
CASSHGGTAFF
TGCGCCAGCAGCCACGGGGGGACCGCTTTCTTT
>TRBJ1-2|NA|NA|TRBV3-1/TRBV3-2
CASSHRTNYGYTF
TGTGCCAGCAGCCATAGAACAAACTATGGCTACACCTTC
>TRBJ1-2|NA|NA|TRBV24-1
CATSDRRDDYGYTF
TGTGCCACCAGTGACCGCAGGGACGACTATGGCTACACCTTC
>TRBJ1-4|NA|NA|TRBV28
CASRRGSSNEKLFF
TGTGCCAGCAGGAGGGGGTCCTCGAATGAAAAACTGTTTTTT
>TRBJ1-1|few|NA|TRBV5-5
CASSLVTHTEAFF
TGTGCCAGCAGCTTGGTTACGCACACTGAAGCTTTCTTT
>TRBJ2-7|NA|TRBD1|TRBV6-2/TRBV6-3
CASSRAGQGYEQYF
TGTGCCAGCAGTCGCGCGGGACAGGGCTACGAGCAGTACTTC
>TRBJ2-2|NA|NA|TRBV4-1
CASSREGTKNTGELFF
TGCGCCAGCAGCCGAGAGGGGACAAAGAACACCGGGGAGCTGTTTTTT
>TRBJ1-1|once|NA|TRBV5-1
CASRHMNTEAFF
TGCGCCAGCAGACACATGAACACTGAAGCTTTCTTT